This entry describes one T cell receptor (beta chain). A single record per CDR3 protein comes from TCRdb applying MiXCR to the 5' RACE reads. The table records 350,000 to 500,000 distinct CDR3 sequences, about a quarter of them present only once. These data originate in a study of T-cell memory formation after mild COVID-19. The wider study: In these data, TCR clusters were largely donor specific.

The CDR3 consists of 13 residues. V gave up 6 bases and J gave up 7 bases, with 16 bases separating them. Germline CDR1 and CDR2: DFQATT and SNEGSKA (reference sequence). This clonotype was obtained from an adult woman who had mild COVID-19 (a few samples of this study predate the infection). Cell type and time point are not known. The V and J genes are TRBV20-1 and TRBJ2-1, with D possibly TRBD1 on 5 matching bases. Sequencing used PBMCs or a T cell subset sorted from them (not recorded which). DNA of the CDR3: TGCAGTGCCATGACCAGGGTTGGGAATGAGCAGTTCTTC. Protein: CSAMTRVGNEQFF.